This TCR beta chain was captured by sequencing in a study of PD-L1 blockade in urothelial cancer. At the level of the study: Among blood samples, the median T cell count was approximately 140,000.

Using immunoSEQ multiplex PCR, the repertoire was profiled, and TCRdb retains in-frame clones only, with some absent. The data hold 70,000 or so clones, with about 85% observed a single time. Patients were diagnosed with urothelial carcinoma, either locally advanced or metastatic. Broader study findings: Pretreatment TCR clonality in blood, when below the median, was predictive of better survival.

As for this clone: No antigen is known for it.

This CDR3 is built from 16 residues. The V gene lost 0 bases and the J gene lost 4 bases, with 14 bases spanning the gap. The germline gives CDR1 MNHEY, CDR2 SVGAGI. This chain uses TRBV6-5 with TRBJ2-3; D may be TRBD2 (6 bases). This clonotype originated in a man aged 70-80 years with urothelial cancer. Sequencing used PBMCs, obtained around atezolizumab (anti-PD-L1) treatment. Written as DNA, the CDR3 is TGTGCCAGCAGTTACTCCCTAGCGCCCACGGCAGATACGCAGTATTTT. It yields the protein CASSYSLAPTADTQYF.